The 16 T cell receptor delta chains presented below share a single source sample, sequenced in a study of γδ T cells in repeated Plasmodium falciparum infection. TCRdb re-called clones from the multiplex PCR reads via CATT. The sample lists around 49,000 delta-chain clones, approximately 1.8% seen once, with around 25% in the top ten. Vgamma9/Vdelta2+ and Vdelta2-negative gammadelta T cells were flow-sorted from PBMC for bulk sequencing. Source material: gamma-delta T cells from blood. The receptor source for this set is a pool of human donors (malaria-infected and uninfected, not separated).

Comments on this clone: A far larger clone is only one base removed, so a read error is likely. This specimen includes other DNA sequences encoding the same CDR3. The chain combines TRAV38-2/DV8 with TRDJ1; no reliable D call. The J gene was not available in TCRdb and was assigned here by matching the DNA to germline segments. The CDR3 is made up of 20 amino acids. CDR1 is TSESDYY, CDR2 QEAYKQQN, per germline. Trimming shortened V by 2 bases and J by 0 bases, and 26 bases separated the two germline ends. The CDR3 DNA follows: TGTGCTTATAGGAGGGTTTCCCCCTCCGAAGGCCCTCGATACACCGATAAACTCATCTTT. Its protein product is CAYRRVSPSEGPRYTDKLIF.

This clone was seen ten or more times. This DNA's translation and the protein TCRdb lists, from a much larger clone, do not match at residue 15, likely due to a read error; the protein shown is translated from the DNA. The chain has TRDV2 and TRDJ1; 8 bases map to TRDD3. In the absence of a J gene in TCRdb, the DNA was matched to germline to assign it here. The germline CDR1 and CDR2 sequences are GEAIGNYY and EKD. This CDR3 region has 18 residues. CDR3 loop: CACDTAYWGSARADELIF. The CDR3 region has the DNA TGTGCCTGTGACACCGCCTACTGGGGGTCCGCCCGGGCCGATGAACTCATCTTT.

The table lists this clone with many counts. The rearrangement uses TRDV1 and TRDJ1, with 12 bases matching TRDD3. Germline V gives CDR1 TSWWSYY, CDR2 QGS. The CDR3 sequence is 19 residues long. V was pared by 8 bases and J by 2 bases, with 18 bases of the junction left unmatched. The CDR3 sequence is CALLFLRWTGGYSTDKLIF. In DNA form, the CDR3 reads TGTGCTCTTCTCTTCCTACGATGGACTGGGGGATACTCTACCGATAAACTCATCTTT.

This clone was observed at least ten times. This chain connects TRDV2 to TRDJ1, with TRDD3 matching over 10 bases. Germline matching of the DNA provided the J gene here, since TCRdb leaves it blank. CDR1 and CDR2 (germline): GEAIGNYY, EKD. The CDR3 loop spans 17 amino acids. J lost 1 base, V lost 0 bases, and 7 bases had no gene match. CDR3 in amino acids: CACDTLGDKGSTDKLIF. The CDR3 coding sequence is TGTGCCTGTGACACCCTGGGGGATAAGGGGAGCACCGATAAACTCATCTTT.

This clone was detected many times. This DNA's translation and the protein TCRdb lists, from a much larger clone, do not match at residue 14, likely due to a read error; the protein shown is translated from the DNA. This chain links TRDV2 with TRDJ1; 8 bases are a match to TRDD3. Since TCRdb gives no J gene, matching the DNA to germline was used here to assign it. Looked up from germline, CDR1 is GEAIGNYY and CDR2 is EKD. The J segment lost 8 bases and the V segment lost 1 base, leaving 20 bases of the junction unmatched. This CDR3 has 18 amino acids. CDR3 nucleotide sequence: TGTGCCTGTGACACGGTTTCACTGGGGGCTACGGGAGACGAGAAACTCATCTTT. Translation: CACDTVSLGATGDEKLIF.

This clone was seen only a few times. A far larger clone is a single base away, which makes a read error likely. The same CDR3 arises from other DNA sequences in this sample as well. V is TRDV1 and J is TRDJ1, with TRDD3 matching 13 bases. Germline V gene lookup returns CDR1 TSWWSYY and CDR2 QGS. There are 25 residues in the CDR3. With V trimmed by 0 bases and J by 1 base, 26 bases remained unmatched. The CDR3, as DNA: TGTGCTCTTGGGGAACTAGTTCCTAAGGGGCTCATACTGGGGGATACGCCCGTTTGCACCGATAAACTCATCTTT. This codes for CALGELVPKGLILGDTPVCTDKLIF.

Judged by abundance, this clone is medium-sized. The same CDR3 is also encoded by other DNA sequences in this sample. The chain recombines TRDV1 with TRDJ1, with 13 bases identical to TRDD3. The CDR3 contains 22 residues. Trimming at V came to 3 bases and at J to 2 bases, leaving 21 bases not matched to a gene. In germline, CDR1 is TSWWSYY, CDR2 QGS. The CDR3 reads CALGEISYLYWGIRSPTDKLIF. Here the CDR3 DNA reads TGTGCTCTTGGGGAGATTTCCTACTTGTACTGGGGGATACGTTCACCGACCGATAAACTCATCTTT.

In its sample, this clone was seen many times. A far larger clone lies a single base away; this is likely a read error. At the DNA level, this CDR3 is encoded by other sequences in the same sample as well. The chain has TRDV2 and TRDJ1; 7 positions match TRDD3. After removal of 0 bases from V and 2 bases from J, the junction contained 11 bases not matched to a gene. This CDR3 has 17 amino acids. Germline loops: CDR1 GEAIGNYY, CDR2 EKD. CDR3 region: CACDTVGEAPRTDKLIF. The DNA for the CDR3 is TGTGCCTGTGACACCGTGGGGGAGGCTCCGAGAACCGATAAACTCATCTTT.

For this clone: TCRdb assigns this DNA the protein of a much larger clone, which departs from its translation at residue 16; this likely reflects a read error, and the protein shown comes from translating the DNA. The CDR3 is CALGERVQYWGIRFRDDKLIF. Written as DNA, the CDR3 is TGTGCTCTTGGGGAAAGGGTCCAGTACTGGGGGATCCGATTTAGAGACGATAAACTCATCTTT. The chain uses TRDV1 and TRDJ1; TRDD3 aligns across 10 bases. TCRdb is silent on the J gene; assignment here came from matching the DNA to germline. Trimming removed 2 bases from V and 4 bases from J; junction bases left unmatched: 22. Germline V gives CDR1 TSWWSYY, CDR2 QGS. CDR3 size: 21 residues.

Notes on this clone: This may arise from a read error, as a much more abundant clone is one base away. This sequence joins TRDV1 and TRDJ1; 11 bases are a match to TRDD3. V was pared by 4 bases and J by 4 bases, with 14 bases of the junction left unmatched. Per the germline V gene, CDR1 is TSWWSYY and CDR2 is QGS. The CDR3 sequence is 18 residues long. DNA for the CDR3: TGTGCTCTTGGGGTAATACTGGGGGATATCTCAGGCGTCGATAAACTCATCTTT. This gives the protein CALGVILGDISGVDKLIF.

This clone was observed a handful of times. One end of the junction is discordant with germline, which a read error may explain. Distinct nucleotide sequences in the sample also encode this CDR3. The chain employs TRDV1 and TRDJ1, with TRDD3 identical over 10 bases. The J gene comes from matching the DNA to germline here; TCRdb lacks it. This CDR3 has 34 residues. The germline V gene has CDR1 TSWWSYY and CDR2 QGS. CDR3 sequence: CALGELFSSPSSVLGVMVIRPYWGMETHTDKLIF. In DNA, the CDR3 is TGTGCCCTTGGGGAACTTTTCTCTTCGCCCTCCTCCGTACTGGGGGTGATGGTGATACGGCCGTACTGGGGGATGGAAACCCACACCGATAAACTCATCTTT.

As for this clone: The mismatch at residue 15 between this DNA's translation and the TCRdb protein of a much larger clone likely reflects a read error; the protein shown is translated from the DNA. The chain employs TRDV3 and TRDJ1; TRDD3 agrees at 13 bases. TCRdb offers no J gene call, so here the DNA was matched to germline to obtain one. There are 22 residues in the CDR3. The V and J ends lost 1 base and 0 bases, in that order; junction bases with no gene match: 23. Germline V CDR1 and CDR2: TVYSNPD, GDNSRS (reference sequence). CDR3 nucleotide sequence: TGTGCCTTTATTGGCCCTAGGCCCTACTGGGGGATACGCCCATGGTACACCGATAAACTCATCTTT. Translating it yields CAFIGPRPYWGIRPWYTDKLIF.

In its sample, this clone was seen a few times. TCRdb's entry gives the protein of a much larger clone, which mismatches this DNA's translation at residue 10, likely from a read error; the protein reported here is translated from the DNA. The CDR3 sequence: CALISFLPAEGLDKLIF. The CDR3 nucleotides are TGTGCCTTAATTTCCTTCCTGCCGGCTGAGGGCCTCGATAAACTCATCTTT. The V gene is TRDV3, the J gene TRDJ1; TRDD2 agrees at 7 bases. The J gene comes from matching the DNA to germline here; TCRdb lacks it. This CDR3 comprises 17 residues. Per germline, CDR1 TVYSNPD and CDR2 GDNSRS (reference sequence). With V trimmed by 3 bases and J by 4 bases, 20 bases remained unmatched. Based on the CDR3 plus reference TRDV3 and TRDJ1, the full variable domain is CDKVTQSSPDQTVASGSEVVLLCTYDTVYSNPDLFWYRIRPDYSFQFVFYGDNSRSEGADFTQGRFSVKHILTQKAFHLVISPVRTEDSATYYCALISFLPAEGLDKLIFGKGTRVTVEP.

Comments on this clone: This DNA translates differently at residue 4 from the TCRdb protein, which is that of a much larger clone; a read error is likely, and the protein shown is the DNA's own translation. The chain links TRDV2 to TRDJ1; 12 bases are a match to TRDD3. Here the J gene was assigned by germline matching of the DNA, as TCRdb has none. The CDR3 contains 24 residues. The V gene end was trimmed by 5 bases and the J gene end by 0 bases; junction bases not matched to a gene: 30. Germline V gives CDR1 GEAIGNYY, CDR2 EKD. CDR3: CACVTLPGGYADAQPKLYTDKLIF. CDR3 bases: TGTGCCTGTGTCACTCTTCCTGGGGGATACGCGGATGCACAACCCAAATTGTACACCGATAAACTCATCTTT.

This clone was detected only a few times. A far larger clone is a single base away, which makes a read error likely. Other DNA sequences in the same sample also yield this CDR3. The chain combines TRDV1 with TRDJ1; D perhaps matches TRDD3 (7 bases). TCRdb lists no J gene, so it was determined here by aligning the DNA to germline. Trimming took off 0 bases at V and 3 bases at J, with 35 bases between the two ends. The CDR3 totals 23 residues. Per the germline V gene, CDR1 is TSWWSYY and CDR2 is QGS. CDR3 DNA: TGTGCTCTTGGGGAACTTAAGATGGGGGGCGGCCTTCCCACTGGGGATAGGGCCGATAAACTCATCTTT. It encodes CALGELKMGGGLPTGDRADKLIF.

As regards this clone: The protein in TCRdb stems from a much larger clone and differs at residue 4 from this DNA's translation, likely a read error; here the protein is translated from the DNA. The gene calls are TRDV1 and TRDJ1; TRDD3 matches at 13 bases. Losses at the gene ends were 7 bases for V and 0 bases for J; bases not matched to a gene: 26. CDR3 length: 23 amino acids. Germline V gene data show CDR1 as TSWWSYY and CDR2 as QGS. The CDR3 DNA sequence: TGTGCTCTTGAGGACCCGACCCCATCCCGTACTGGGGGATACGCGGGGTACACCGATAAACTCATCTTT. It is translated as CALEDPTPSRTGGYAGYTDKLIF.